This T cell receptor beta chain derives from a study of early T cells in non-severe SARS-CoV-2 infection. Study-wide background: Chains from this unsorted whole-blood bulk RNA could not be paired.

Trimming stripped 7 bases from V and 2 bases from J, with 9 bases between. Germline V gives CDR1 SQVTM, CDR2 ANQGSEA. There are 13 residues in the CDR3. Unique molecular identifiers (one per individual cDNA molecule) were attached. MiXCR, run by TCRdb on the 5' RACE reads, gives a single entry per CDR3 protein. The sample yields tens of thousands of distinct CDR3 sequences, 13% seen once. The chain uses TRBV29-1 and TRBJ2-6; perhaps TRBD1 as D (5 bases). The sequenced sample consisted of whole blood. The sequence was collected from an adult who was a healthcare worker with PCR-confirmed SARS-CoV-2 infection or an uninfected control (not recorded which). Here the CDR3 reads CSARDAGANVLTF. The CDR3 nucleotides are TGCAGCGCCAGGGATGCTGGGGCCAACGTCCTGACTTTC.